This T cell receptor (beta chain) is from a study of blood T cells in healthy people across ages. Notes on the study in general: It was the long-lived donors that had more naive CD4+ cells and higher diversity than aged donors. Considered underestimates were the diversity estimates obtained from one million T cells.

About this clonotype: The antigen is undetermined.

A sample-barcoded 5' primer and a J-beta primer mix were used in a second PCR of roughly 6 to 11 cycles. Each TCR beta cDNA got a 12-nucleotide random molecular identifier. TCRdb re-derived calls from the 5' RACE reads in MiXCR, one entry per CDR3 protein. The sample consists of about 640,000 distinct CDR3 sequences, roughly three fifths of them appearing once. The germline V and J ends were trimmed by 2 bases and 0 bases, with 11 bases remaining between them. CDR1 and CDR2 (germline): KGHSH, LQKENI. This CDR3 spans 17 amino acids. The material sequenced was blood. This sequence originates from a man between 60 and 70 years old in good health. V gene TRBV18 combines with J gene TRBJ1-6; D is unclear. The CDR3 coding sequence is TGTGCCAGCTCACCATGGCAGCGAAGCTCCTATAATTCACCCCTCCACTTT. Its translation is CASSPWQRSSYNSPLHF. The full variable domain, in which reference TRBV18 and TRBJ1-6 provide the parts outside the CDR3, is NAGVMQNPRHLVRRRGQEARLRCSPMKGHSHVYWYRQLPEEGLKFMVYLQKENIIDESGMPKERFSAEFPKEGPSILRIQQVVRGDSAAYFCASSPWQRSSYNSPLHFGNGTRLTVT.